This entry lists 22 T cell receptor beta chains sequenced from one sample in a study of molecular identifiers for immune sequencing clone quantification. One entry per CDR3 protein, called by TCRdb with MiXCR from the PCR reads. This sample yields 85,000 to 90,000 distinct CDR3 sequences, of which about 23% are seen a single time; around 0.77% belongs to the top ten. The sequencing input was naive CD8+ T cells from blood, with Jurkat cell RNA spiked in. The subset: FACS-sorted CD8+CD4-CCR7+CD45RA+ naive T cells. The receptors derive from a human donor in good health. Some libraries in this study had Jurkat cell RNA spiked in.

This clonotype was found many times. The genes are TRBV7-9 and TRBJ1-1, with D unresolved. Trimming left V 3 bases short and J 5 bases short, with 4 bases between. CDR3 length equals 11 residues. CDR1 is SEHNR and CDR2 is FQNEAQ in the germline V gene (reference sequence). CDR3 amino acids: CASSFLTEAFF. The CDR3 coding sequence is TGTGCCAGCAGCTTTCTGACTGAAGCTTTCTTT.

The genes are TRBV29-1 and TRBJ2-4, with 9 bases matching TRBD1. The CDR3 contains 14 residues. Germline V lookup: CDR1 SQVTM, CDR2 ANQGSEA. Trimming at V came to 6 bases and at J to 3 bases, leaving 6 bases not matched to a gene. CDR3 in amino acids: CSVGGTGSKNIQYF. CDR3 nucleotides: TGCAGCGTGGGCGGGACAGGGAGCAAAAACATTCAGTACTTC.

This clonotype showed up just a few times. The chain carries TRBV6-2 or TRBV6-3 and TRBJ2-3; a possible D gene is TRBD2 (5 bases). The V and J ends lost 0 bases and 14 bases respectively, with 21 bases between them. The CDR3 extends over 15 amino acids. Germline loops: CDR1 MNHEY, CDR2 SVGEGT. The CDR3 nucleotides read TGTGCCAGCAGTTACTCGAGGGTGTCGACCCCGGCCCCGTATTTT. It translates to CASSYSRVSTPAPYF.

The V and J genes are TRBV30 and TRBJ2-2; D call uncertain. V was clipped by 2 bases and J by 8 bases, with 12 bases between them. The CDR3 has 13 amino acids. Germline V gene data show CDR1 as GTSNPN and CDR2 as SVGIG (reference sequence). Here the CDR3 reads CAWSWSTEGELFF. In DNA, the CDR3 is TGTGCCTGGAGTTGGTCCACGGAGGGGGAGCTGTTTTTT.

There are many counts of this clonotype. The CDR3 region has the DNA TGTGCCATCAGTGACAGGTACCAAGAGACCCAGTACTTC. It is translated as CAISDRYQETQYF. The chain couples TRBV10-3 to TRBJ2-5; no definite D call. The CDR3 spans 13 residues. With 3 bases removed from V and 0 bases from J, the gap between germline ends came to 5 bases. Per germline, CDR1 ENHRY and CDR2 SYGVKD.

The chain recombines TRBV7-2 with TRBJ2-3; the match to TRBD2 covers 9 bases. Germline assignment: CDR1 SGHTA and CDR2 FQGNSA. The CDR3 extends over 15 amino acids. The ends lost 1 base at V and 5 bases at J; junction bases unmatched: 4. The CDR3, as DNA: TGTGCCAGCAGCTTAGGGACTAGCGTGGGAGATACGCAGTATTTT. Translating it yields CASSLGTSVGDTQYF.

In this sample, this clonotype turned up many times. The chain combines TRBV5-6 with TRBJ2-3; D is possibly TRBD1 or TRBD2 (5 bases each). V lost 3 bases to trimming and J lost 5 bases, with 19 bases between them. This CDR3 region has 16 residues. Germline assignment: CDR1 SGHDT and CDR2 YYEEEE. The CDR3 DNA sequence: TGTGCCAGCAGCTCTACGGGGCTAGGACGTGGAGATACGCAGTATTTT. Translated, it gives CASSSTGLGRGDTQYF.

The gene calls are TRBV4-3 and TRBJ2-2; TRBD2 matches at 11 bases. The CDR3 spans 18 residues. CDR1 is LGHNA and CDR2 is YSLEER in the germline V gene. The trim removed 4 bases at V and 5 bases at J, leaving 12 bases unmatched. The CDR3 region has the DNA TGCGCCAGCAGCCCAGCCGATAGCGGGGGGGCCTATACCGGGGAGCTGTTTTTT. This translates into CASSPADSGGAYTGELFF.

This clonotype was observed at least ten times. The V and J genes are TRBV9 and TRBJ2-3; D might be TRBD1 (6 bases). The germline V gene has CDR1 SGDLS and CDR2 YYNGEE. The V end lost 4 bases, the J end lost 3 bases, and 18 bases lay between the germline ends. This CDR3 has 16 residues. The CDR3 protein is CASSPQPAQGTDTQYF. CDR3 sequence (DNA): TGTGCCAGCAGCCCCCAACCCGCCCAGGGGACAGATACGCAGTATTTT.

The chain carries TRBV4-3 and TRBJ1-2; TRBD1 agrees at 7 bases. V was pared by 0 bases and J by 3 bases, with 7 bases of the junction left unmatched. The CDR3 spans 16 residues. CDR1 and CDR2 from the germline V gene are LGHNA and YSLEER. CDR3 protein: CASSQDWGQTYYGYTF. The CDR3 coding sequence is TGCGCCAGCAGCCAAGATTGGGGACAGACCTACTATGGCTACACCTTC.

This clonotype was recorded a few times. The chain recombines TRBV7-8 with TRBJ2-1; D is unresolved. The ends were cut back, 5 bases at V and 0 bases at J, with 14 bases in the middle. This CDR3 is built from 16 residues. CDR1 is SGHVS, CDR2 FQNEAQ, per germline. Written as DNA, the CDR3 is TGTGCCAGCAGCCTGGGATTCTCGAGCTCCTACAATGAGCAGTTCTTC. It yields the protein CASSLGFSSSYNEQFF.

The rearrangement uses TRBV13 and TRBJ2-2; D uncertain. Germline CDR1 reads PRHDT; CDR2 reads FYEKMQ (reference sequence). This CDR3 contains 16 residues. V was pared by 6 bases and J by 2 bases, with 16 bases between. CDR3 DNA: TGTGCCAGCAGAGAACGAGTTCTAGGTAACACCGGGGAGCTGTTTTTT. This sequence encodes CASRERVLGNTGELFF.

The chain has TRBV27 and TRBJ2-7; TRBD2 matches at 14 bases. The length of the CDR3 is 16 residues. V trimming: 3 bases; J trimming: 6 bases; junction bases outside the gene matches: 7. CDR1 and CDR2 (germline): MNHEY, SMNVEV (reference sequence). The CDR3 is CASSLLSTSGGGEQYF. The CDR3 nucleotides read TGTGCCAGCAGTTTGTTGTCGACTAGCGGGGGGGGCGAGCAGTACTTC.

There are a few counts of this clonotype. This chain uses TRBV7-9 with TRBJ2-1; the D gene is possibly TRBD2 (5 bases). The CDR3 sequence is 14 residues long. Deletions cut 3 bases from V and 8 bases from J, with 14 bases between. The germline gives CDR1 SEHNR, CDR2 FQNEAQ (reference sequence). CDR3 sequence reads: CASSFTTPRDEQFF. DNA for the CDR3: TGTGCCAGCAGCTTTACCACGCCGAGGGATGAGCAGTTCTTC.

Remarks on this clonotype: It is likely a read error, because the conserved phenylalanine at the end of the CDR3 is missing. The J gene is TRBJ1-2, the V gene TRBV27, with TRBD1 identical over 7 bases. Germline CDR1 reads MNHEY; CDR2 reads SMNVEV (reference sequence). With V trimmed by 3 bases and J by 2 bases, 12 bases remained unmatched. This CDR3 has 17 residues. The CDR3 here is CASSFRQGGPPNYGYTL. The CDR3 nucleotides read TGTGCCAGCAGTTTTCGACAGGGAGGCCCCCCCAACTATGGCTACACCCTC.

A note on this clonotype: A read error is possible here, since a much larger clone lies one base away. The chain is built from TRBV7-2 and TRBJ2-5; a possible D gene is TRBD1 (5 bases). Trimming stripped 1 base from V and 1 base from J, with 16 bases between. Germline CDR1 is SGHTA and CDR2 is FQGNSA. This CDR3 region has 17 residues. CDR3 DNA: TGTGCCAGCAGCTTAGGTCGAGGCGGACAATCCCAAGAGACCCAGTACTTC. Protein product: CASSLGRGGQSQETQYF.

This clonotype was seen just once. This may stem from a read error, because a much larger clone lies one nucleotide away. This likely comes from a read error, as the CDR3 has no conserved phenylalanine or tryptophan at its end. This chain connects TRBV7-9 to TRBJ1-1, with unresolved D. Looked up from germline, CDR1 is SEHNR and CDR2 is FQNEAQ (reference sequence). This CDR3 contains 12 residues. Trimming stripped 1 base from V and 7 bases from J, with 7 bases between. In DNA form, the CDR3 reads TGTGCCAGCAGCTTAGGTGGGCTTGAAGCTTTCCTT. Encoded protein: CASSLGGLEAFL.

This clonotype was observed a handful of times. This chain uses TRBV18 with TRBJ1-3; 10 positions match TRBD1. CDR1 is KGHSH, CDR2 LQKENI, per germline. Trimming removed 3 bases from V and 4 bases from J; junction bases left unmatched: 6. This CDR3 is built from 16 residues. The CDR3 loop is CASSPPGQGIGNTIYF. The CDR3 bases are TGTGCCAGCTCACCTCCGGGACAGGGGATCGGAAACACCATATATTTT.

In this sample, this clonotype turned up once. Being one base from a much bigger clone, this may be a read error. CDR3 bases: TGCGCCAGCAGCCGTAGGAAGGGTCCCACTGAAGCTTTCTTT. This gives the protein CASSRRKGPTEAFF. This sequence joins TRBV4-3 and TRBJ1-1; D gene unclear. This CDR3 spans 14 amino acids. CDR1 is LGHNA, CDR2 YSLEER, per germline. Trimming removed 4 bases from V and 4 bases from J, with 13 bases in between.

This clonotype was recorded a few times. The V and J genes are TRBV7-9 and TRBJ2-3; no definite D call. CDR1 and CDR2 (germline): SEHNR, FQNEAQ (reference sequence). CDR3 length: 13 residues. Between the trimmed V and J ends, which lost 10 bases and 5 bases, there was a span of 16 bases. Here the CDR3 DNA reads TGTGCCACCACTTTTTGGAGCGAAGATACGCAGTATTTT. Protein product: CATTFWSEDTQYF.

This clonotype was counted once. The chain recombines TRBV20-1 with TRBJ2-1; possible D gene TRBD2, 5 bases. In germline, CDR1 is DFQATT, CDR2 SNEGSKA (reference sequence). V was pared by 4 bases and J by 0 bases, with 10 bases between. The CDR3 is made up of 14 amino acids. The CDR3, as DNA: TGCAGTGCTAACGGTGGGAGCTCCTACAATGAGCAGTTCTTC. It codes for CSANGGSSYNEQFF.

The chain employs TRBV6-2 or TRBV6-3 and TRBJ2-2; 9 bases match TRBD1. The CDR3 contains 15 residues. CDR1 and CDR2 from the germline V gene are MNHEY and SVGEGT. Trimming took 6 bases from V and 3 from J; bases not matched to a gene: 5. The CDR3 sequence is CASRGQGGYTGELFF. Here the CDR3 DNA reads TGTGCCAGCAGGGGACAGGGAGGTTACACCGGGGAGCTGTTTTTT.